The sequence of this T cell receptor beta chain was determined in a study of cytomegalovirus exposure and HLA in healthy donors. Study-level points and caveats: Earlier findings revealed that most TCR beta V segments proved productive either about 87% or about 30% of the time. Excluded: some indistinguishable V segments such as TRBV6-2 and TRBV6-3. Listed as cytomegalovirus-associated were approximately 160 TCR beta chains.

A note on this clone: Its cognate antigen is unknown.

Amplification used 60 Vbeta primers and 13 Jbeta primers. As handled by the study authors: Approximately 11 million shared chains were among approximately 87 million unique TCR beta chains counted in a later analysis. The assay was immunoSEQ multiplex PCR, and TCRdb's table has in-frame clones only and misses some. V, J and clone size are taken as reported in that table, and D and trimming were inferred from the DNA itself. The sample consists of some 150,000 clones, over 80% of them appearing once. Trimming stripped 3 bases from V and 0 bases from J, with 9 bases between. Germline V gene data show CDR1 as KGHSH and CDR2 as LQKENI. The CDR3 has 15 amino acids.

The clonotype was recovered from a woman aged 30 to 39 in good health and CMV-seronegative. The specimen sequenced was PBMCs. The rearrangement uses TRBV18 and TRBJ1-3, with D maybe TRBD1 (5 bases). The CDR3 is CASSPDTVSGNTIYF. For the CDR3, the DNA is TGTGCCAGCTCACCGGACACAGTCTCTGGAAACACCATATATTTT.